This T cell receptor beta chain was recorded in a study of blood T cell repertoires in COVID-19 (dated by TCRdb to the early 2020s). Regarding the research as a whole: Samples covering the acute and convalescent phases of COVID-19 were provided by collaborators in the United States, Italy and Spain. Sample metadata almost always included a de-identified subject ID, COVID-19 status, age in years and sex. Deeply sampled blood TCRbeta repertoires from subjects exposed to, actively infected with, or recovered from COVID-19 were included in the dataset. The repertoires were released in a freely available public database intended as a resource for research on the immune response to SARS-CoV-2. Where available, HLA class I and class II types were taken from metadata supplied by the sample provider and were not determined by assay-based typing. The prospective study material was composed of cDNA or gDNA derived from T cells, B-cell-depleted T cells, or PBMCs. Samples were obtained from the ongoing ImmuneRACE study (first 160 participants) and from 950 to 1,500 subjects provided by 6 global collaborators.

V and J are truncated by 0 bases and 6 bases respectively, leaving an intervening sequence of 17 bases. Reading the germline V gene gives CDR1 MNHEY and CDR2 SVGAGI. Inclusive of the bounding cysteine and phenylalanine, the CDR3 is 16 residues long. Only the CDR3 region is kept as DNA, spanning 48 bases read in frame from base 1. Broad study findings and their caveats: Clinical and demographic metadata were provided uncurated, with the amount varying by source and participant.

Each collaborating institution followed its own protocols to collect whole blood in K2EDTA tubes. Collaborator samples were shipped for TCRbeta analysis as frozen whole blood, isolated PBMCs, or DNA extracted from either sample type. As for this clone: The specificity of this receptor is unknown. Base qualities were left out, and no much larger clone turns up one base away.

TCRbeta CDR3 regions were amplified from genomic DNA using the immunoSEQ Assay, a bias-controlled multiplex PCR. Per the source publication's procedure: The number of nucleated cells in each sample was estimated by amplification of reference gene primers within the assay. To quantify the absolute abundance of each unique TCRbeta CDR3 rearrangement, sequence reads were collapsed and filtered. For each sample, productive Simpson clonality was calculated as the square root of Simpson's diversity index across productive rearrangements. TCRdb retrieved this table from immuneACCESS and kept in-frame rearrangements only. Not all clones are present; in checked studies, unresolved V genes account for under half, and no reason is known for the remainder. V and J calls and clone size follow that table, whereas D and trimming were derived from the DNA. The sample has more than 70,000 clones on record, approximately 83% of them singletons. Of the sample, approximately 3.9% is held by the ten largest clones.

The V and J segments used are TRBV6-5 and TRBJ1-2, and possibly TRBD1, on 6 matching bases. Sample: peripheral blood. The receptor's source is a man aged 55 to 70 with acute or convalescent COVID-19. The CDR3 amino acid sequence is: CASSYSSHRAGNGYTF. The sequenced DNA is TGTGCCAGCAGTTACTCGAGCCACAGGGCTGGGAATGGCTACACCTTC.